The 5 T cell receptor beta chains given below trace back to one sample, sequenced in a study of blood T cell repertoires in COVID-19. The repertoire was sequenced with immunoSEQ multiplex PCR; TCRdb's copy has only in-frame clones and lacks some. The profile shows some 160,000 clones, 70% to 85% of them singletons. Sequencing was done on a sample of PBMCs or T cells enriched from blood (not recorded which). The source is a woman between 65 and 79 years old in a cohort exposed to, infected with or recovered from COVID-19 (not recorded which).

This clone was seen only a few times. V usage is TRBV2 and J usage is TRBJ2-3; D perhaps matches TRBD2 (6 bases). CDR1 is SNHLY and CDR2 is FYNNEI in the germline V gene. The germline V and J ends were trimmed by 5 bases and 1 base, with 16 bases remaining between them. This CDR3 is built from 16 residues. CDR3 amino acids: CASSIGLARGTDTQYF. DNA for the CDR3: TGTGCCAGCAGTATCGGCCTAGCGCGTGGCACAGATACGCAGTATTTT.

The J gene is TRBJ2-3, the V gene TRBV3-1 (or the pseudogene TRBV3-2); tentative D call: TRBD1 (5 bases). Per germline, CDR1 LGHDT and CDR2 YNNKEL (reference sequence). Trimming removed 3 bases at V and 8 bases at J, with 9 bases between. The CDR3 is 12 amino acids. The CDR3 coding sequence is TGTGCCAGCAGCCACACAGGTGTTACGCAGTATTTT. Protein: CASSHTGVTQYF.

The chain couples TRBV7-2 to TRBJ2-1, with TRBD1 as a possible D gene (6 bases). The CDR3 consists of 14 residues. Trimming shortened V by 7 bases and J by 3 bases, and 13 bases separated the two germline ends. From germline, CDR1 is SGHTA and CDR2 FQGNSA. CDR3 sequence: CASTAGQIYNEQFF. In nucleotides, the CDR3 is TGTGCCAGCACCGCCGGACAGATCTACAATGAGCAGTTCTTC.

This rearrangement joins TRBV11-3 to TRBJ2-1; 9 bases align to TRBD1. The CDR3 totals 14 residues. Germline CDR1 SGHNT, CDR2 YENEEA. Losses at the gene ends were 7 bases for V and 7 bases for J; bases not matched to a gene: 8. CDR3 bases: TGTGCCAGCACCTGGGGACAGGGAGTGAATGAGCAGTTCTTC. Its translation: CASTWGQGVNEQFF.

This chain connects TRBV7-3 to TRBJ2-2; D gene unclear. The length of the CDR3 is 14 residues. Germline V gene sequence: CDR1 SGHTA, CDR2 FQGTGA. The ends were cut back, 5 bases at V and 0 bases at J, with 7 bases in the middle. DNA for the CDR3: TGTGCCAGCAGCCGCCAGGCGAACACCGGGGAGCTGTTTTTT. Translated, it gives CASSRQANTGELFF.